This T cell receptor (beta chain) appears in the sequencing data of a study of T cell responses to AZD1222 COVID-19 vaccine. Details on this clone: Its antigen is still unknown.

Profiled with immunoSEQ multiplex PCR; TCRdb holds only in-frame clones, not every one. The sample contains under 150,000 clones, almost 90% of which appear only once. CDR3 length: 13 residues. The germline V and J ends were trimmed by 1 base and 8 bases, with 11 bases remaining between them. CDR1 and CDR2 from the germline V gene are SGHTA and FQGNSA. Findings and limits, study-wide: Without day 14 samples, only post-peak T cell repertoires were studied.

The sequences come from peripheral blood, collected 28 days after the second AZD1222 dose. This clonotype was sampled from an adult who received the AZD1222 COVID-19 vaccine. The J gene is TRBJ1-2, the V gene TRBV7-2, with no clear D. This CDR3 is CASSLGGFGGYTF. Here the CDR3 DNA reads TGTGCCAGCAGCTTAGGGGGATTTGGGGGCTACACCTTC.